Listed below are T cell receptor beta chains from one sample, sequenced in a study of blood T cell repertoires in COVID-19. Using immunoSEQ multiplex PCR, the repertoire was profiled, and TCRdb retains in-frame clones only, with some absent. The table includes about 80,000 clones, roughly 89% detected once. The specimen sequenced was peripheral blood. The receptor set was obtained from a woman aged 80 or older with active or convalescent COVID-19. Both conserved end residues are part of each CDR3.

>TRBV18|TRBJ2-5
CASSPRRLAGNQETQYF
>TRBV5-8|TRBJ1-5
CASNRRQGGQPQHF
>TRBV10-3|TRBJ2-3
CAISEPGTSGSFTDTQYF
>TRBV6-5|TRBJ1-1
CASSYGTNMNTEAFF
>TRBV9|TRBJ1-1
CASSPVPNTEAFF
>TRBV12-1|TRBJ1-1
CASSLGGSGQTMNTEAFF
>TRBV19|TRBJ1-2
CASRPQQATYNYGYTF
>TRBV5-1|TRBJ2-5
CASSRGDRGPETQYF
>TRBV9|TRBJ2-3
CASSQTSGRVDTQYF
>TRBV28|TRBJ1-2
CASSLEYGYTF
>TRBV18|TRBJ1-6
CASSPMGGRSPLHF
>TRBV7-2|TRBJ2-1
CASSSGGSTYNEQFF
>TRBV6-5|TRBJ2-5
CASSSRTSYGETQYF